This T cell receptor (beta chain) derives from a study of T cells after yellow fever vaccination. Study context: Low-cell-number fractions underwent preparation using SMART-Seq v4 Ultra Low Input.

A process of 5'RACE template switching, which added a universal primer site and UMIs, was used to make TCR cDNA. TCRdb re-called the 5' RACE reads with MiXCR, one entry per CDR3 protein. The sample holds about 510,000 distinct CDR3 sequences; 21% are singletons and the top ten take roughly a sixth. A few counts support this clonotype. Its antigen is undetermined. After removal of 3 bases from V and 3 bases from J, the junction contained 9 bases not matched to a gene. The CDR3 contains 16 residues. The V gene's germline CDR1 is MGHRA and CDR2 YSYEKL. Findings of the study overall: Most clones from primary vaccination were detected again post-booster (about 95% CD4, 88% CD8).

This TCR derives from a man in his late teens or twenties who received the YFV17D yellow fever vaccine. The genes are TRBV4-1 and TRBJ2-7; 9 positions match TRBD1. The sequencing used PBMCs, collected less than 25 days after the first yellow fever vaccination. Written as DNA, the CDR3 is TGCGCCAGCAGCCACATAACAGGGGGCCGGGGCTACGAGCAGTACTTC. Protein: CASSHITGGRGYEQYF.